This is a list of T cell receptor beta chains from one sample in a study of Ad26.COV2.S vaccination and SARS-CoV-2 variants. Clones were sequenced by immunoSEQ multiplex PCR, and TCRdb holds only the in-frame ones, with some missing. The sample lists some 350,000 clones, around 83% occurring once. The source material was peripheral blood, sampled in a trial of Ad26.COV2.S vaccine versus placebo. Source of these receptors: a person aged 18-65 years who received the Ad26.COV2.S COVID-19 vaccine or a placebo. CDR3s include the opening cysteine and the closing phenylalanine or tryptophan. The D gene is left open where the match is weak. Size is stated for part of the rows, as once, few or many counts, or as a class when the clone is expanded.

TGCGCCAGCAGCTTGGGGGACAGAAGCTCCTATAATTCACCCCTCCACTTT,CASSLGDRSSYNSPLHF,TRBD1,TRBJ1-6,NA,TRBV5-1
TGTGCCAGCAGCTCCGGGACAGGGCCAGATACGCAGTATTTT,CASSSGTGPDTQYF,TRBD1,TRBJ2-3,NA,TRBV11-3
TGTGCCACCAGTGAAGGGCCCGAGGAGACCCAGTACTTC,CATSEGPEETQYF,NA,TRBJ2-5,NA,TRBV24-1
TGTGCCAGCAGCCAAGACAGGGGTGGTGGCAATGAGCAGTTCTTC,CASSQDRGGGNEQFF,NA,TRBJ2-1,NA,TRBV3-1/TRBV3-2
TGCGCCAGCCGGTACGGCGGGGCCAACGTCCTGACTTTC,CASRYGGANVLTF,NA,TRBJ2-6,NA,TRBV5-1
TGTGCCAGTTCTACCCTAGCGGGAGAGGGAGAGCAGTTCTTC,CASSTLAGEGEQFF,TRBD2,TRBJ2-1,NA,TRBV19
TGTGCCAGCAGCCTAAGCAAGAACACTGAAGCTTTCTTT,CASSLSKNTEAFF,NA,TRBJ1-1,once,TRBV7-2
TGTGCCAGCAGCCCCCACTACGAGCAGTACTTC,CASSPHYEQYF,NA,TRBJ2-7,NA,TRBV28
TGTGCCAGCAGCTTACAGGGGGCACGGGACGGGGAGCTGTTTTTT,CASSLQGARDGELFF,TRBD1,TRBJ2-2,NA,TRBV7-9
TGTGCCAGCAGCTCCTCCGGGGGGGCTTATTCACCCCTCCACTTT,CASSSSGGAYSPLHF,NA,TRBJ1-6,NA,TRBV9
TGTGCCAGCATTAGTACTAGCGGTTCCTCCTACGAGCAGTACTTC,CASISTSGSSYEQYF,TRBD2,TRBJ2-7,few,TRBV28
TGTGCCAGTTCCCTCTATGAGCAGTTCTTC,CASSLYEQFF,NA,TRBJ2-1,NA,TRBV6-5
TGTGCCAGCAGCTTAGTCTCTGTCGGAACCTCCTACGAGCAGTACTTC,CASSLVSVGTSYEQYF,NA,TRBJ2-7,NA,TRBV7-2
TGCAGTGCTAGTTTGGGGTCATCCTATAATTCACCCCTCCACTTT,CSASLGSSYNSPLHF,NA,TRBJ1-6,many,TRBV20-1
TGTGCCAGCTCAGGACAGTCCCGGGTTCAAGAGCAGTTCTTC,CASSGQSRVQEQFF,NA,TRBJ2-1,NA,TRBV2
TGCAGCGTTGAGGGGACAGCCCCCCCGGGGGGAACCTACAATGAGCAGTTCTTC,CSVEGTAPPGGTYNEQFF,NA,TRBJ2-1,NA,TRBV29-1
TGTGCCAGCAGTTCTTGGACAGCCGGGGAGCTGTTTTTT,CASSSWTAGELFF,NA,TRBJ2-2,NA,TRBV27
TGTGCCAGCAGCTTGGACAGGGGTGCTGGAAACACCATATATTTT,CASSLDRGAGNTIYF,TRBD1,TRBJ1-3,NA,TRBV5-4
TGTGCCAGCAGCCGGCACGGAAGGGGGGCAGACCAAGAGACCCAGTACTTC,CASSRHGRGADQETQYF,NA,TRBJ2-5,NA,TRBV27